This paragraph reports one T cell receptor beta chain. These data are taken from a study of blood T cell repertoires in COVID-19. Per the germline V gene, CDR1 is MNHEY and CDR2 is SVGAGI. There are 13 residues in the CDR3. Trimming shortened V by 6 bases and J by 8 bases, and 13 bases separated the two germline ends. The method was immunoSEQ multiplex PCR; TCRdb's version includes in-frame clones alone and lacks a portion of them. The sample has around 220,000 clones, about 80% seen once. The source material was peripheral blood. The chain carries TRBV6-5 and TRBJ1-4; tentative D call: TRBD1 (5 bases). This receptor was taken from a woman of 80 years or more with COVID-19, enrolled during active disease. CDR3 in DNA: TGTGCCAGCAGACTTTCGGGGGGAGAAAAACTGTTTTTT. Translating gives CASRLSGGEKLFF.